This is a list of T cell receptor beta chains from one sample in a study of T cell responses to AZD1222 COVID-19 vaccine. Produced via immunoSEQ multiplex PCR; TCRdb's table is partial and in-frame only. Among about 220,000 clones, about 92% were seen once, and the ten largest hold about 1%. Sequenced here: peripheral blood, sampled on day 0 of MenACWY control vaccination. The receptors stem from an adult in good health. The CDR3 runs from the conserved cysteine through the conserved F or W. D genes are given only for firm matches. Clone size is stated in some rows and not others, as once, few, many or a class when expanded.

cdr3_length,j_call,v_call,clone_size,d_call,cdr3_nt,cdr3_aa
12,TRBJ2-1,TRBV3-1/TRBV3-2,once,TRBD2,TGTGCCAGCAGCCCTCGGGGGGAGGGACAGTTCTTC,CASSPRGEGQFF
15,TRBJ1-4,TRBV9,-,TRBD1,TGTGCCAGCAGCGTATCCGGGGACAGGGTTGAAAAACTGTTTTTT,CASSVSGDRVEKLFF
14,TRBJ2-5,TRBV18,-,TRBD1,TGTGCCAGCTCGCGGGGACAGGGGCAGGAGACCCAGTACTTC,CASSRGQGQETQYF
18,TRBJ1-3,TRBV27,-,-,TGTGCCAGCAGCCTCCGGGGCGGCTCCGGCGGTCCTGGAAACACCATATATTTT,CASSLRGGSGGPGNTIYF
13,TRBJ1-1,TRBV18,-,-,TGTGCCAGCTCACCCGCGGTCGACAGTCAAGCTTTCTTT,CASSPAVDSQAFF
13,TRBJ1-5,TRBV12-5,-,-,TGTGCTAGTGGTATCAGCGGCTATCAGCCCCAGCATTTT,CASGISGYQPQHF
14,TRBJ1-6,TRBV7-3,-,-,TGTGCCAGCAGCTTAGACAGCTTGGGATCACCCCTCCACTTT,CASSLDSLGSPLHF
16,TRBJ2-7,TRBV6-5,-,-,TGTGCCAGCAGTTACTCTTCGGGAGAGAGCTCCTACGAGCAGTACTTC,CASSYSSGESSYEQYF
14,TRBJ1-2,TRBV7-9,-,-,TGTGCCAGCAGCTTCGGAGGAGAGGTCTATGGCTACACCTTC,CASSFGGEVYGYTF
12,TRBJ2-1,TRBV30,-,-,TGTGCTCGAGGCAGCTCCTACAATGAGCAGTTCTTC,CARGSSYNEQFF
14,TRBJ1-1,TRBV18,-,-,TGTGCCAGCTCACCACCTGGGCAGCTATTAGAAGCTTTCTTT,CASSPPGQLLEAFF
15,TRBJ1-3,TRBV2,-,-,TGTGCCAGCAGCGGTGCAGTCCCAGCTGGAAACACCATATATTTT,CASSGAVPAGNTIYF
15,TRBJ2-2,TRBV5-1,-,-,TGCGCCAGCAGCTTCTTACAGGGTACCACCGGGGAGCTGTTTTTT,CASSFLQGTTGELFF
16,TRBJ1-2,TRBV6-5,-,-,TGTGCCAGCAGTTACTCGATATCAGGCCCTAACTATGGCTACACCTTC,CASSYSISGPNYGYTF